The sequence of this TCR beta chain was determined in a study of human T cells and chemical hapten exposure. Described time point: patch test 2, 6 weeks after DPC sensitization. Indicated treatment: therapeutic diphenylcyclopropenone sensitization with weekly scalp DPC. This clonotype has a count of ten or more. TCRdb reprocessed the RACE reads with MiXCR, giving one entry per CDR3 protein. The data contain about 350,000 distinct CDR3 sequences, under 6.5% of them singletons. The length of the CDR3 is 13 residues. Between the trimmed V and J ends, which lost 3 bases and 2 bases, there was a span of 7 bases. Looked up from germline, CDR1 is SGHTA and CDR2 is FQGTGA.

The clonotype originates from a woman aged 18-29 years with alopecia areata. Some clones in this sample may be carry-over from other donors' samples. Here the sequenced sample was whole blood, taken in connection with sensitization to the hapten diphenylcyclopropenone (DPC). The chain couples TRBV7-3 to TRBJ1-1; unclear D gene. As DNA, the CDR3 is TGTGCCAGCAGCTTCTACCTTAACACTGAAGCTTTCTTT. Protein product: CASSFYLNTEAFF. Complete variable domain (other parts from reference TRBV7-3 and TRBJ1-1): GAGVSQTPSNKVTEKGKYVELRCDPISGHTALYWYRQSLGQGPEFLIYFQGTGAADDSGLPNDRFFAVRPEGSVSTLKIQRTERGDSAVYLCASSFYLNTEAFFGQGTRLTVV.